This T cell receptor delta chain was sequenced for a study of human gamma delta and Vdelta1 T cells (dated by TCRdb to 2017 to 2018). Regarding the study in general: The study investigated Delta One T cells, Vd1+ gamma-delta T cells, as cytotoxic effectors against acute myeloid leukemia. Beyond this particular receptor, the publication reports: Delta One T cells were reported as polyclonal and as showing broad cytotoxic targeting of acute myeloid leukemia.

The protocol used for the library was PCR. The sample was run on an Illumina MiSeq. Public reads were reanalyzed in TCRdb with CATT, and rows carrying the same DNA were merged afterwards. This sample gives fewer than 15,000 delta-chain clones in total; about half of them show up just once. The ten top clones hold approximately 1.6% of the sample. As to this clone: The antigen it recognizes is unknown. Per-nucleotide qualities are absent, and no much larger clonotype sits a single base away.

CDR1 TSWWSYY and CDR2 QGS were looked up in the germline V gene. Germline trimming amounts to 2 bases on V and 0 bases on J, with 51 as the count of junction bases outside the gene matches. CDR3 length: 31 amino acids, cysteine to phenylalanine. The retained sequence is limited to the CDR3, 93 bases, with the frame set at the first base. The specimen sequenced was Vdelta1 gamma-delta T cells from blood grown in culture (DOT cells). What the cell subset or site label conveys for this sample: Delta One T cells, in vitro expanded/differentiated Vd1+ gamma-delta T cells. The receptor comes from a human donor in good health. The sequence joins TRDV1 to TRDJ1, with 7 bases in between that match TRDD3. The CDR3 is CALGERRSLVDGDGGPKPAHTPITYTDKLIF. The DNA sequence reads TGTGCTCTTGGGGAAAGGCGCTCCCTAGTAGATGGGGATGGGGGACCCAAACCCGCGCATACACCGATAACCTACACCGATAAACTCATCTTT.